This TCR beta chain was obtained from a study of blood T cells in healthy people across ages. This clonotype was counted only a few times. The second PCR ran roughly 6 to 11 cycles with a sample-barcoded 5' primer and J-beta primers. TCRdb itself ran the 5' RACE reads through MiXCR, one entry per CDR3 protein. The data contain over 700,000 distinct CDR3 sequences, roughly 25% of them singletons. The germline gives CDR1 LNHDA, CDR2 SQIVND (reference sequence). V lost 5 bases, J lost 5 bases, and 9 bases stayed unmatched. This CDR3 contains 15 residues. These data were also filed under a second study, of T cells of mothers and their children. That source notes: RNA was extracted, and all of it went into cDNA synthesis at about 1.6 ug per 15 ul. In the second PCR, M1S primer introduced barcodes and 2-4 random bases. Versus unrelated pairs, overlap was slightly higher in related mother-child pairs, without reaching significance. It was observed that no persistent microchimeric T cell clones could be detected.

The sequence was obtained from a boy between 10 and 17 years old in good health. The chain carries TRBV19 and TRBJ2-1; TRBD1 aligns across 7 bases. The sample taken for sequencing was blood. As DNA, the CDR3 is TGTGCCAGTAGTCGTTGGACAGGATTGGACAATGAGCAGTTCTTC. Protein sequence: CASSRWTGLDNEQFF.